The 25 T cell receptor beta chains listed next were all sequenced from one sample in a study of blood T cell repertoires in COVID-19. Sequencing used immunoSEQ multiplex PCR; TCRdb keeps in-frame clones, though not all of them. In the table there are about 230,000 clones, 75% to 90% of which are singletons. The sample was peripheral blood. The receptors stem from an older woman with active or convalescent COVID-19.

The chain is built from TRBV5-1 and TRBJ2-5; 10 nucleotides align to TRBD2. CDR1 and CDR2 from the germline V gene are SGHRS and YFSETQ. The V and J ends lost 4 bases and 1 base, in that order; junction bases with no gene match: 7. The CDR3 consists of 16 residues. The CDR3 loop is CASSIRLAGPQETQYF. CDR3 DNA sequence: TGCGCCAGCAGCATACGACTAGCGGGCCCCCAAGAGACCCAGTACTTC.

The chain couples TRBV5-1 to TRBJ2-1, with D perhaps matching TRBD2 (5 bases). Trimming removed 2 bases from V and 0 bases from J, with 12 bases in between. From germline, CDR1 is SGHRS and CDR2 YFSETQ. The CDR3 contains 16 residues. The CDR3 DNA reads as TGCGCCAGCAGCTTTTTTAGCGCGAGCTCCTACAATGAGCAGTTCTTC. This gives the protein CASSFFSASSYNEQFF.

The chain uses TRBV5-1 and TRBJ2-1; 9 bases line up with TRBD1. V shed 2 bases and J 2 bases; nucleotides not matched to a gene: 5. The CDR3 has 16 residues. Per the germline V gene, CDR1 is SGHRS and CDR2 is YFSETQ. CDR3 sequence: CASSLAGTGTYNEQFF. The CDR3 DNA reads as TGCGCCAGCAGCTTAGCCGGGACAGGGACCTACAATGAGCAGTTCTTC.

As DNA, the CDR3 is TGTGCCAGCAGCCTCGACAGAGCCTACGAGCAGTACTTC. It yields the protein CASSLDRAYEQYF. V is TRBV7-9 and J is TRBJ2-7, with D possibly being TRBD1 (5 bases). There are 13 residues in the CDR3. Trimming took off 5 bases at V and 2 bases at J, with 10 bases between the two ends. Germline CDR1 reads SEHNR; CDR2 reads FQNEAQ (reference sequence).

Only a few counts were recorded for this clone. The V gene is TRBV2, the J gene TRBJ2-1; 11 nucleotides agree with TRBD2. The CDR3 covers 14 residues. The germline gives CDR1 SNHLY, CDR2 FYNNEI. V lost 6 bases, J lost 15 bases, and 13 bases stayed unmatched. Here the CDR3 DNA reads TGTGCCAGCAGGCGGACTAGCGGGTCTATGAGCACGTTCTTC. This translates into CASRRTSGSMSTFF.

The chain links TRBV5-8 to TRBJ2-6; 8 positions match TRBD1. CDR3 length equals 16 residues. V lost 0 bases, J lost 3 bases, and 2 bases stayed unmatched. CDR1 is SGHTS and CDR2 is YDEGEE in the germline V gene. This chain's CDR3 is CASSLGTGFGANVLTF. CDR3 coding DNA: TGTGCCAGCAGCTTGGGGACAGGGTTTGGGGCCAACGTCCTGACTTTC.

This clone was picked up one time. At one end the junction does not follow the germline gene, possibly because of a read error. Other nucleotide sequences from this sample produce the same CDR3. CDR3 in amino acids: CASSLAVSHEQYF. The CDR3 bases are TGCGCCAGCAGCTTGGCCGTCTCCCACGAGCAGTACTTC. The chain joins TRBV5-1 to TRBJ2-7; D gene uncertain. CDR3 length: 13 residues. Germline CDR1 SGHRS, CDR2 YFSETQ.

This sequence joins TRBV11-3 and TRBJ2-7, with D perhaps matching TRBD1 (6 bases). The CDR3 is 14 amino acids. Germline V CDR1 and CDR2: SGHNT, YENEEA. Trimming removed 0 bases from V and 13 bases from J, with 19 bases in between. The CDR3 sequence is CASSLDPGTNRVYF. DNA for the CDR3: TGTGCCAGCAGCTTAGATCCAGGAACGAACAGGGTCTACTTC.

V is TRBV10-3 and J is TRBJ2-1, with 7 bases lining up with TRBD1. Germline lookup yields CDR1 ENHRY and CDR2 SYGVKD. There are 15 residues in the CDR3. The ends lost 2 bases at V and 3 bases at J; junction bases unmatched: 4. The CDR3 reads CAISEEGASYNEQFF. In nucleotides, the CDR3 is TGTGCCATCAGTGAGGAGGGGGCCAGCTACAATGAGCAGTTCTTC.

The chain couples TRBV7-9 to TRBJ2-2, with TRBD2 matching over 9 bases. With 5 bases clipped from V and 2 bases from J, the junction kept 9 bases outside the gene matches. CDR1 SEHNR and CDR2 FQNEAQ come from the germline V gene (reference sequence). This CDR3 contains 17 residues. This CDR3 reads CASSRYSGSRNTGELFF. CDR3 DNA sequence: TGTGCCAGCAGCCGATATAGCGGGAGCAGAAACACCGGGGAGCTGTTTTTT.

The rearrangement joins TRBV5-1 to TRBJ2-5; 11 bases match TRBD2. The CDR3 length is 15 residues. CDR1 is SGHRS and CDR2 is YFSETQ in the germline V gene. Trimming at V came to 4 bases and at J to 3 bases, leaving 5 bases not matched to a gene. The CDR3, as DNA: TGCGCCAGCAGCCCTCTACTAGCGGGGGAAGAGACCCAGTACTTC. It encodes CASSPLLAGEETQYF.

The chain links TRBV6-2 or TRBV6-3 to TRBJ2-5, with TRBD2 as a possible D gene (7 bases). This CDR3 spans 15 amino acids. Trimming took off 2 bases at V and 5 bases at J, with 15 bases between the two ends. Germline loops: CDR1 MNHEY, CDR2 SVGEGT. The CDR3 loop reads CASSYVGGAQETQYF. CDR3 nucleotide sequence: TGTGCCAGCAGTTACGTTGGGGGGGCACAGGAGACCCAGTACTTC.

The J gene is TRBJ2-1, the V gene TRBV11-3; 7 bases agree with TRBD2. Trimming took 1 base from V and 7 from J; bases not matched to a gene: 4. CDR1 and CDR2 from the germline V gene are SGHNT and YENEEA. The CDR3 length is 14 residues. The chain's CDR3 is CASSLAGGENEQFF. CDR3 sequence (DNA): TGTGCCAGCAGCTTAGCGGGGGGAGAAAATGAGCAGTTCTTC.

This chain uses TRBV27 with TRBJ1-4; TRBD1 agrees at 7 bases. The V gene end was trimmed by 1 base and the J gene end by 6 bases; junction bases not matched to a gene: 5. Germline loops: CDR1 MNHEY, CDR2 SMNVEV (reference sequence). The length of the CDR3 is 15 residues. The CDR3 DNA reads TGTGCCAGCAGTTTATTCGGGACAGCGTATGAAAAACTGTTTTTT. Translation: CASSLFGTAYEKLFF.

This chain uses TRBV21-1 with TRBJ2-1; the DNA was not used to check the table's D call, TRBD2. TRBV21-1 is a pseudogene. This CDR3 comprises 19 residues. CDR3 coding DNA: TGTGCCAGCAGCAACCCTAGCGGGGGGGCCCGGGCACTCTACAATGAGCAGTTCTTC. Its translation is CASSNPSGGARALYNEQFF.

This rearrangement joins TRBV28 to TRBJ2-7; 8 bases fit TRBD1. The germline V gene encodes CDR1 MDHEN and CDR2 SYDVKM. The V segment lost 5 bases and the J segment 6 bases; nucleotides outside the gene matches: 18. There are 17 residues in the CDR3. This CDR3 reads CASSTPGQGLVGGEQYF. The CDR3 DNA reads as TGTGCCAGCAGTACCCCTGGACAGGGTTTGGTAGGGGGCGAGCAGTACTTC.

The chain joins TRBV27 to TRBJ2-1, with 16 bases identical to TRBD2. The CDR3 runs to 18 residues. Germline V gene data show CDR1 as MNHEY and CDR2 as SMNVEV (reference sequence). J lost 6 bases, V lost 4 bases, and 9 bases had no gene match. CDR3 residues: CASSSGGTSGGAGNEQFF. The CDR3 DNA sequence: TGTGCCAGCAGTTCAGGGGGGACTAGCGGGGGGGCCGGCAATGAGCAGTTCTTC.

The chain couples TRBV5-1 to TRBJ2-5, with TRBD2 as a possible D gene (6 bases). V gave up 4 bases and J gave up 0 bases, with 13 bases separating them. The CDR3 has 15 amino acids. Germline V gene data show CDR1 as SGHRS and CDR2 as YFSETQ. The chain's CDR3 is CASSPGTQYQETQYF. The CDR3 region has the DNA TGCGCCAGCAGCCCCGGGACTCAGTACCAAGAGACCCAGTACTTC.

This clone occurred a few times. The genes are TRBV7-8 and TRBJ1-6; no clear D gene. V lost 4 bases, J lost 4 bases, and 5 bases lay in between. The CDR3 contains 13 residues. In germline, CDR1 is SGHVS, CDR2 FQNEAQ. This CDR3 reads CASSSNYNSPLHF. The DNA of the CDR3 is TGTGCCAGCAGCTCTAATTATAATTCACCCCTCCACTTT.

The chain has TRBV5-1 and TRBJ2-1, with 11 nucleotides matching TRBD1. Trimming removed 4 bases from V and 7 bases from J; junction bases left unmatched: 7. The length of the CDR3 is 15 residues. Germline V gene sequence: CDR1 SGHRS, CDR2 YFSETQ. CDR3 loop: CASSPGQGAFNEQFF. The DNA for the CDR3 is TGCGCCAGCAGCCCTGGACAGGGGGCGTTTAATGAGCAGTTCTTC.

This chain uses TRBV4-1 with TRBJ2-3; D perhaps matches TRBD1 (5 bases). The V end lost 4 bases, the J end lost 0 bases, and 17 bases lay between the germline ends. The CDR3 consists of 17 residues. In germline, CDR1 is MGHRA, CDR2 YSYEKL. The CDR3 spells CASSPARAASSTDTQYF. The CDR3, as DNA: TGCGCCAGCAGCCCCGCCAGGGCTGCAAGTAGCACAGATACGCAGTATTTT.

CDR3 DNA: TGTGCCAGCAGTACCAGGACAGGGGGCGCCCCGGGTCAGCCCCAGCATTTT. Encoded protein: CASSTRTGGAPGQPQHF. The J gene is TRBJ1-5, the V gene TRBV27, with 11 nucleotides matching TRBD1. The CDR3 is made up of 17 amino acids. Germline values: CDR1 MNHEY, CDR2 SMNVEV (reference sequence). J gave up 6 bases and V 5 bases, and 12 bases lay outside the gene matches.

The chain combines TRBV18 with TRBJ1-4; 8 nucleotides agree with TRBD1. The CDR3 sequence is 15 residues long. Germline-derived CDR1 and CDR2 are KGHSH and LQKENI. V dropped 3 bases and J dropped 8; count of bases not matched to a gene: 8. CDR3 protein: CASSPGQGLNEKLFF. CDR3 nucleotide sequence: TGTGCCAGCTCACCTGGACAGGGTTTGAACGAAAAACTGTTTTTT.

The rearrangement joins TRBV10-2 to TRBJ2-6; the match to TRBD1 covers 9 bases. Trimming at V came to 6 bases and at J to 0 bases, leaving 15 bases not matched to a gene. The CDR3 totals 20 residues. Germline CDR1 reads WSHSY; CDR2 reads SAAADI. The CDR3 nucleotides are TGCGCCAGCAGCCCAGGACAGGGGAGCTTTCTTTTCTCTGGGGCCAACGTCCTGACTTTC. Translated: CASSPGQGSFLFSGANVLTF.

The rearrangement joins TRBV28 to TRBJ2-7; D might be TRBD1 (6 bases). Germline CDR1 and CDR2: MDHEN and SYDVKM. The CDR3 is made up of 17 amino acids. V was trimmed by 2 bases and J by 5 bases, leaving 22 bases between them. CDR3 sequence (DNA): TGTGCCAGCAGTTTAGGCCGCGGTGGCAGGGGTAAGGACGAGCAGTACTTC. Translating gives CASSLGRGGRGKDEQYF.